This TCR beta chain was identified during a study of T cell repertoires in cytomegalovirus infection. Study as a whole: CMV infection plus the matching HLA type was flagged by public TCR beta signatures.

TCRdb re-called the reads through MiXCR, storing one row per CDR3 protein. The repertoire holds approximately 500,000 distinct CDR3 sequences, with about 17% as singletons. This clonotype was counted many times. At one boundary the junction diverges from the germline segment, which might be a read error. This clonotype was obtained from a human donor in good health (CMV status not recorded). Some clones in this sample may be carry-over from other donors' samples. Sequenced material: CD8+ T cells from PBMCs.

The CDR3 region has the DNA TGTGCCAGCAGTGAACTAGGCCAGCCGCTCGAGCAGCACTTC. It is translated as CASSELGQPLEQHF. This chain links TRBV6-1 with TRBJ2-7; no reliable D call. Germline V gene lookup returns CDR1 MNHNS and CDR2 SASEGT. The length of the CDR3 is 14 residues.